What follows are 21 T cell receptor beta chains derived from one specimen sequenced in a study of blood T cell repertoires in COVID-19. Measured with immunoSEQ multiplex PCR; TCRdb has only the in-frame clones, and not every one. The table shows 280,000 or so clones, with roughly 89% occurring only once. Input material: PBMCs or T cells enriched from blood (not recorded which). The receptors here all came from a woman between 50 and 59 years old who had been exposed to COVID-19.

In this sample, this clone turned up once. The chain couples TRBV30 to TRBJ1-2; TRBD1 matches at 7 bases. Germline lookup yields CDR1 GTSNPN and CDR2 SVGIG (reference sequence). The V segment lost 0 bases and the J segment 2 bases; nucleotides outside the gene matches: 3. The length of the CDR3 is 14 residues. This CDR3 reads CAWSVPRGNYGYTF. The CDR3 nucleotides are TGTGCCTGGAGTGTACCCAGGGGGAACTATGGCTACACCTTC.

As DNA, the CDR3 is TGCAGCGTTTTTCCAGGGACAGGTCATCCTGAGCAGTTCTTC. Amino acid sequence: CSVFPGTGHPEQFF. J is TRBJ2-1 and V is TRBV29-1; 8 bases are shared with TRBD1. Germline V gene data show CDR1 as SQVTM and CDR2 as ANQGSEA. J gave up 9 bases and V 5 bases, and 12 bases lay outside the gene matches. This CDR3 is 14 amino acids long.

The chain joins TRBV11-2 to TRBJ2-2, with 7 bases fitting TRBD1. With 1 base clipped from V and 4 bases from J, the junction kept 6 bases outside the gene matches. The CDR3 contains 16 residues. From germline, CDR1 is SGHAT and CDR2 FQNNGV. The CDR3 DNA sequence: TGTGCCAGCAGCTTAGTATTCGGGACAGCCACCGGGGAGCTGTTTTTT. Its translation is CASSLVFGTATGELFF.

On this clone itself: Other DNA sequences of this sample code for an identical CDR3. This chain joins TRBV2 and TRBJ2-1; TRBD1 agrees at 7 bases. With 2 bases clipped from V and 0 bases from J, the junction kept 1 base outside the gene matches. The CDR3 has 15 amino acids. The germline V gene encodes CDR1 SNHLY and CDR2 FYNNEI. The CDR3 loop reads CASSEPGGSYNEQFF. In nucleotides, the CDR3 is TGTGCCAGCAGTGAACCAGGGGGCTCCTACAATGAGCAGTTCTTC. The whole variable domain, filled in from reference TRBV2 and TRBJ2-1, reads EPEVTQTPSHQVTQMGQEVILRCVPISNHLYFYWYRQILGQKVEFLVSFYNNEISEKSEIFDDQFSVERPDGSNFTLKIRSTKLEDSAMYFCASSEPGGSYNEQFFGPGTRLTVL.

CDR3: CATSKSGGNQPQHF. CDR3 nucleotides: TGTGCCACCAGCAAATCAGGGGGGAATCAGCCCCAGCATTTT. V usage is TRBV15 and J usage is TRBJ1-5, with TRBD1 identical over 7 bases. The CDR3 consists of 14 residues. The junction had 4 bases not matched to a gene; V was cut back by 4 bases and J by 4 bases. Germline CDR1 LNHNV, CDR2 YYDKDF (reference sequence).

The chain joins TRBV9 to TRBJ1-5; D gene unclear. With 3 bases removed from V and 4 bases from J, the gap between germline ends came to 8 bases. This CDR3 comprises 13 residues. In germline, CDR1 is SGDLS, CDR2 YYNGEE. For the CDR3, the DNA is TGTGCCAGCAGCGCTGGAGGAAATCAGCCCCAGCATTTT. Amino acid sequence: CASSAGGNQPQHF.

This chain joins TRBV4-1 and TRBJ2-7; the D gene is possibly TRBD1 (5 bases). The CDR3 extends over 14 amino acids. Looked up from germline, CDR1 is MGHRA and CDR2 is YSYEKL. V lost 2 bases to trimming and J lost 3 bases, with 11 bases between them. CDR3 protein: CASSQSQDNYEQYF. The DNA of the CDR3 is TGCGCCAGCAGCCAATCCCAGGACAACTACGAGCAGTACTTC.

The V and J genes are TRBV18 and TRBJ2-1, with no clear D. V was clipped by 4 bases and J by 3 bases, with 16 bases between them. The germline V gene has CDR1 KGHSH and CDR2 LQKENI. There are 16 residues in the CDR3. CDR3 sequence reads: CASSLYSYESYNEQFF. The CDR3 DNA reads as TGTGCCAGCTCACTTTACAGCTACGAGAGCTACAATGAGCAGTTCTTC.

This clone has a single count. The chain recombines TRBV6-5 with TRBJ1-2; D is perhaps TRBD1 (6 bases). Germline assignment: CDR1 MNHEY and CDR2 SVGAGI. The V end was cut by 2 bases, the J end by 4 bases, with 14 bases between. This CDR3 is built from 15 residues. CDR3 in DNA: TGTGCCAGCAGTTACGGAAGGGGGATGGGCTATGGCTACACCTTC. Protein product: CASSYGRGMGYGYTF.

The rearrangement uses TRBV27 and TRBJ2-2; a weak D match, TRBD1 (7 bases). The CDR3 spans 15 residues. Trimming left V 1 base short and J 6 bases short, with 12 bases between. Germline CDR1 MNHEY, CDR2 SMNVEV (reference sequence). The CDR3 sequence is CASSLFGRGAGELFF. CDR3 bases: TGTGCCAGCAGTTTATTCGGCAGGGGGGCCGGGGAGCTGTTTTTT.

The chain couples TRBV28 to TRBJ1-3, with TRBD1 matching over 8 bases. The CDR3 length is 15 residues. The germline gives CDR1 MDHEN, CDR2 SYDVKM. With 5 bases clipped from V and 4 bases from J, the junction kept 7 bases outside the gene matches. The CDR3 here is CASSAPTGGGNTIYF. CDR3 nucleotide sequence: TGTGCCAGCAGTGCCCCAACAGGGGGAGGAAACACCATATATTTT.

The chain links TRBV2 to TRBJ2-5; 10 bases map to TRBD1. CDR1 is SNHLY and CDR2 is FYNNEI in the germline V gene. The CDR3 covers 15 residues. V lost 6 bases to trimming and J lost 2 bases; unmatched junction nucleotides: 6. CDR3 nucleotides: TGTGCCAGCAGCAACGACAGGGGGCTTCAAGAGACCCAGTACTTC. Its protein is CASSNDRGLQETQYF.

The CDR3 nucleotides read TGTGCCAGCAGTATGCTAGGGAGCTCCTACAATGAGCAGTTCTTC. This encodes CASSMLGSSYNEQFF. The chain is built from TRBV27 and TRBJ2-1; D might be TRBD2 (5 bases). V was clipped by 5 bases and J by 0 bases, with 11 bases between them. Germline V CDR1 and CDR2: MNHEY, SMNVEV (reference sequence). This CDR3 comprises 15 residues.

CDR3 protein: CASSLQGPGGNTIYF. CDR3 nucleotide sequence: TGTGCCAGCAGTTTACAGGGACCGGGCGGAAACACCATATATTTT. The rearrangement links TRBV6-5 to TRBJ1-3; D possibly corresponds to TRBD1 (6 bases). V shed 4 bases and J shed 4 bases, with 14 bases lying between them. The CDR3 covers 15 residues. The germline CDR1 and CDR2 sequences are MNHEY and SVGAGI.

The chain employs TRBV4-1 and TRBJ2-6; D gene uncertain. V gave up 0 bases and J gave up 0 bases, with 12 bases separating them. CDR1 and CDR2 from the germline V gene are MGHRA and YSYEKL. This CDR3 is 18 amino acids long. CDR3 sequence (DNA): TGCGCCAGCAGCCAAGAGTCGGGTCTACCCTCTGGGGCCAACGTCCTGACTTTC. As protein: CASSQESGLPSGANVLTF.

The genes are TRBV5-1 and TRBJ2-1; 11 bases are shared with TRBD2. The CDR3 covers 14 residues. V lost 0 bases and J lost 16; bases outside the gene matches: 9. CDR1 is SGHRS and CDR2 is YFSETQ in the germline V gene. The CDR3 sequence is CASSLGPTSGDRFF. CDR3 nucleotides: TGCGCCAGCAGCTTGGGACCGACTAGCGGGGACCGATTCTTC. Drawing the rest from reference TRBV5-1 and TRBJ2-1, the complete variable domain is KAGVTQTPRYLIKTRGQQVTLSCSPISGHRSVSWYQQTPGQGLQFLFEYFSETQRNKGNFPGRFSGRQFSNSRSEMNVSTLELGDSALYLCASSLGPTSGDRFFGPGTRLTVL.

J is TRBJ2-7 and V is TRBV7-9; a possible D gene is TRBD2 (6 bases). The germline V gene has CDR1 SEHNR and CDR2 FQNEAQ (reference sequence). The CDR3 totals 14 residues. V was trimmed by 0 bases and J by 6 bases, leaving 12 bases between them. The CDR3 region has the DNA TGTGCCAGCAGCTTAGCGCTTGGGGGGTCCGAGCAGTACTTC. Its protein is CASSLALGGSEQYF.

CDR3 sequence reads: CASSDPRTANTEAFF. The CDR3 region has the DNA TGTGCCAGCAGTGATCCCAGGACAGCTAACACTGAAGCTTTCTTT. The rearrangement links TRBV25-1 to TRBJ1-1; a possible D gene is TRBD1 (6 bases). Germline V gene sequence: CDR1 MGHDK, CDR2 SYGVNS. This CDR3 is built from 15 residues. The V and J ends lost 3 bases and 2 bases respectively, with 13 bases between them.

This chain joins TRBV5-5 and TRBJ1-4, with D hard to call. Trimming removed 4 bases at V and 6 bases at J, with 10 bases between. The CDR3 is made up of 13 amino acids. Germline CDR1 is SGHKS and CDR2 is YYEKEE (reference sequence). CDR3 DNA: TGTGCCAGCAGCCCAGTTACAGATGAAAAACTGTTTTTT. It encodes CASSPVTDEKLFF.

The V call is TRBV28, the J call TRBJ2-1; weak D call: TRBD1 (5 bases). There are 17 residues in the CDR3. With 3 bases removed from V and 7 bases from J, the gap between germline ends came to 22 bases. Germline V gene sequence: CDR1 MDHEN, CDR2 SYDVKM. The CDR3 region has the DNA TGTGCCAGCAGTTTGATTCTGCAGGACAATGCCCAAAATGAGCAGTTCTTC. Translation: CASSLILQDNAQNEQFF.

The V call is TRBV3-1 (or the pseudogene TRBV3-2), the J call TRBJ1-5, with TRBD1 as a possible D gene (5 bases). CDR3 length equals 14 residues. Trimming removed 1 base at V and 7 bases at J, with 11 bases between. The germline V gene has CDR1 LGHDT and CDR2 YNNKEL (reference sequence). The DNA of the CDR3 is TGTGCCAGCAGCCAAGTTCAGGGAGGGCAGCCCCAGCATTTT. Amino acid sequence: CASSQVQGGQPQHF.